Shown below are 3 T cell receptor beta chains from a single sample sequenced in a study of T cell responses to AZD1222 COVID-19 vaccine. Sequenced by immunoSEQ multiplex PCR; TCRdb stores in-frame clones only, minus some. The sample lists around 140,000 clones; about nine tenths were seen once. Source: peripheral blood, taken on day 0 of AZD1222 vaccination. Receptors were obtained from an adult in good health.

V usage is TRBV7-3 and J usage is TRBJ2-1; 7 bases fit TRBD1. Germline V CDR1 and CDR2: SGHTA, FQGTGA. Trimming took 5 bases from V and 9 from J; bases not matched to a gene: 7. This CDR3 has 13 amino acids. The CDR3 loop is CASSRTGFSEQFF. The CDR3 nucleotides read TGTGCCAGCAGCCGGACAGGTTTCTCTGAGCAGTTCTTC.

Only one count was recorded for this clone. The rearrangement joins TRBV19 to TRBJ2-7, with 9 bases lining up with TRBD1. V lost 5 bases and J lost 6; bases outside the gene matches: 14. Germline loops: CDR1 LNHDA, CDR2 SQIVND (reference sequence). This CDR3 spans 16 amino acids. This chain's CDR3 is CASSLRTGTGIREQYF. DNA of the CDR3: TGTGCCAGTAGTTTACGGACCGGGACAGGGATTCGCGAGCAGTACTTC.

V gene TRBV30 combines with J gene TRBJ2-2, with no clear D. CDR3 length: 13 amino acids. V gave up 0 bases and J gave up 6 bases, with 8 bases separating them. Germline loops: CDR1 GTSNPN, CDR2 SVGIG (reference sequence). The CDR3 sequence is CAWSVLIAGELFF. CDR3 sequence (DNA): TGTGCCTGGAGTGTACTCATAGCCGGGGAGCTGTTTTTT.